This T cell receptor (beta chain) appears in the sequencing data of a study of shared clonotypes between healthy human individuals. CDR3 length: 20 residues. V was pared by 5 bases and J by 2 bases, with 18 bases of the junction left unmatched. The V gene's germline CDR1 is SGHNT and CDR2 YENEEA. For each subset, genomic DNA was distributed in equal portions over several immunoSEQ plates. The repertoire was sequenced with immunoSEQ multiplex PCR; TCRdb's copy has only in-frame clones and lacks some. The sample has 2 million to 2.5 million clones, more than 90% seen once; the top ten hold approximately 0.13%.

This clonotype originated in a man aged 18-30 years in good health. V and J are TRBV11-3 and TRBJ2-1; 10 bases fit TRBD1. The sequencing sample was made of naive CD4+ T cells sorted from blood. Described subset: CD45RA+ positively selected. The CDR3 DNA sequence: TGTGCCAGCAGCCTCGACAGGGGGCGGAAGGGTTTCGGGACCTACAATGAGCAGTTCTTC. This gives the protein CASSLDRGRKGFGTYNEQFF.